The next 27 T cell receptor beta chains were all read from a single sample in a study of breast tumors, draining lymph nodes, adjacent tissues. Breast cancer patients provided tissue from their axillary draining lymph nodes. TCRdb re-derived calls from the multiplex PCR reads in MiXCR, one entry per CDR3 protein. The top ten clones hold under 2.5% of a sample with around 150,000 distinct CDR3 sequences, about 31% of them seen once. The sequenced material came from axillary lymph node tissue. The receptors were gathered from a female donor with breast cancer. Some clones in this sample may be carry-over from other donors' samples.

This clonotype occurred many times. The V gene is TRBV7-9, the J gene TRBJ2-1, with 12 nucleotides matching TRBD1. The CDR3 is 16 residues long. Germline CDR1 reads SEHNR; CDR2 reads FQNEAQ (reference sequence). V gave up 5 bases and J gave up 7 bases; unmatched junction bases: 9. The CDR3 region is CASSPKGQGAYNEQFF. The CDR3 DNA reads TGTGCCAGCAGCCCCAAGGGACAGGGGGCTTATAATGAGCAGTTCTTC.

For this clonotype: This may arise from a read error, as a much more abundant clone is one base away. The chain is built from TRBV5-4 and TRBJ2-3; D gene unclear. V lost 3 bases and J lost 4, with 18 bases in between. In germline, CDR1 is SGHNT, CDR2 YYREEE (reference sequence). The CDR3 length is 16 residues. The CDR3 DNA is TGTGCCAGCAGCTATCAACGGGCGGCGCAAGCAGATACGCAGTATTTT. This translates into CASSYQRAAQADTQYF.

This clonotype was recorded at least ten times. V is TRBV6-1 and J is TRBJ1-6, with 8 bases identical to TRBD1. In germline, CDR1 is MNHNS, CDR2 SASEGT. The CDR3 contains 15 residues. J lost 2 bases, V lost 6 bases, and 3 bases had no gene match. The CDR3, as DNA: TGTGCCAGCAGGGGACAGGTCACCTATAATTCACCCCTCCACTTT. Residues: CASRGQVTYNSPLHF.

This clonotype was observed a handful of times. A much more abundant neighbour one base away suggests this may be a read error. This sequence joins TRBV6-1 and TRBJ2-7; D may be TRBD1 or TRBD2 (5 bases each). The germline gives CDR1 MNHNS, CDR2 SASEGT. This CDR3 has 15 residues. Trimming took 5 bases from V and 2 from J, leaving 16 bases between them. The CDR3 coding sequence is TGTGCCAGCAGTCATCGAGGGGCCGCCACCTACGAGCAGTACTTC. Translation: CASSHRGAATYEQYF.

This clonotype has ten or more counts. V and J are TRBV5-1 and TRBJ2-1; a weak D match, TRBD1 (5 bases). Germline CDR1 is SGHRS and CDR2 is YFSETQ. The V end was cut by 2 bases, the J end by 5 bases, with 11 bases between. The length of the CDR3 is 14 residues. CDR3 DNA: TGCGCCAGCAGCTTATCAGGGTTCAACAATGAGCAGTTCTTC. Encoded protein: CASSLSGFNNEQFF.

The chain uses TRBV5-8 and TRBJ1-5; tentatively, D is TRBD1 (5 bases). Per germline, CDR1 SGHTS and CDR2 YDEGEE. V shed 4 bases and J shed 11 bases, with 16 bases lying between them. The CDR3 contains 13 residues. Here the CDR3 DNA reads TGTGCCAGCAGCAGGGGACGCTGGGGGACCCAGCATTTT. It yields the protein CASSRGRWGTQHF.

There are many counts of this clonotype. The V and J genes are TRBV9 and TRBJ1-4; no clear D gene. Trimming cost V 0 bases and J 8 bases, with 14 bases left between them. The germline V gene encodes CDR1 SGDLS and CDR2 YYNGEE. This CDR3 is built from 15 residues. The CDR3 loop reads CASSVGGPPTEKLFF. The CDR3 DNA follows: TGTGCCAGCAGCGTAGGCGGACCCCCAACGGAAAAACTGTTTTTT.

In its sample, this clonotype was seen many times. The chain combines TRBV6-6 with TRBJ2-7; no reliable D call. The CDR3 contains 13 residues. The V gene lost 4 bases and the J gene lost 4 bases, with 11 bases spanning the gap. Germline V gives CDR1 MNHNY, CDR2 SVGAGI (reference sequence). The CDR3 DNA follows: TGTGCCAGCAGTTCCCCCCCAGATTACGAGCAGTACTTC. Translated: CASSSPPDYEQYF.

This clonotype came up many times. This chain links TRBV4-2 with TRBJ1-2; D is perhaps TRBD1 (5 bases). From germline, CDR1 is LGHNA and CDR2 YNFKEQ. The CDR3 runs to 13 residues. V lost 1 base to trimming and J lost 5 bases, with 8 bases between them. The chain's CDR3 is CASSQAGLYGYTF. As DNA, the CDR3 is TGTGCCAGCAGCCAAGCAGGGTTGTATGGCTACACCTTC.

This clonotype was detected ten times or more. CDR3 bases: TGTGCCAGCAGTTACCCAGGCTCTGGCTACACCTTC. This codes for CASSYPGSGYTF. The chain joins TRBV6-6 to TRBJ1-2; no clear D. The germline V gene encodes CDR1 MNHNY and CDR2 SVGAGI (reference sequence). Trimming cost V 2 bases and J 7 bases, with 8 bases left between them. The CDR3 loop spans 12 amino acids.

The sample holds many counts of this clonotype. The chain carries TRBV12-3 or TRBV12-4 and TRBJ1-4; possibly TRBD1 for D (5 bases). CDR3 size: 10 residues. Deletions cut 8 bases from V and 10 bases from J, with 8 bases between. The CDR3 sequence: CASAGTKLFF. In nucleotides, the CDR3 is TGTGCCAGCGCCGGGACAAAACTGTTTTTT.

The rearrangement links TRBV5-1 to TRBJ1-2; the D gene is possibly TRBD1 (6 bases). The CDR3 spans 13 residues. V lost 4 bases to trimming and J lost 10 bases, with 17 bases between them. Per germline, CDR1 SGHRS and CDR2 YFSETQ. The CDR3 sequence: CASSHSGDFDYTF. The CDR3 coding sequence is TGCGCCAGCAGCCATTCAGGGGACTTCGACTACACCTTC. The variable domain in full, completed from reference TRBV5-1 and TRBJ1-2, reads KAGVTQTPRYLIKTRGQQVTLSCSPISGHRSVSWYQQTPGQGLQFLFEYFSETQRNKGNFPGRFSGRQFSNSRSEMNVSTLELGDSALYLCASSHSGDFDYTFGSGTRLTVV.

This clonotype was seen repeatedly, ten times or more. The chain has TRBV19 and TRBJ1-3; D uncertain. Deletions cut 6 bases from V and 0 bases from J, with 6 bases between. Per the germline V gene, CDR1 is LNHDA and CDR2 is SQIVND (reference sequence). CDR3 length equals 13 residues. Written as DNA, the CDR3 is TGTGCCAGTAGACACAACTCTGGAAACACCATATATTTT. Translated: CASRHNSGNTIYF.

This clonotype has ten or more counts. This chain connects TRBV6-1 to TRBJ1-2, with D unresolved. The CDR3 loop spans 13 amino acids. V was clipped by 2 bases and J by 3 bases, with 7 bases between them. Germline values: CDR1 MNHNS, CDR2 SASEGT. The CDR3 nucleotides read TGTGCCAGCAGTGAACATAGCGACTATGGCTACACCTTC. It translates to CASSEHSDYGYTF.

Ten or more counts support this clonotype. The chain carries TRBV18 and TRBJ1-4; no firm D call. Trimming removed 2 bases from V and 9 bases from J, with 19 bases in between. CDR1 is KGHSH, CDR2 LQKENI, per germline. The CDR3 runs to 16 residues. This CDR3 reads CASSPGGGSVSQKLFF. The CDR3 nucleotides read TGTGCCAGCTCACCAGGAGGTGGGTCGGTCTCTCAAAAACTGTTTTTT. The full variable domain, with the rest looked up from reference TRBV18 and TRBJ1-4, is NAGVMQNPRHLVRRRGQEARLRCSPMKGHSHVYWYRQLPEEGLKFMVYLQKENIIDESGMPKERFSAEFPKEGPSILRIQQVVRGDSAAYFCASSPGGGSVSQKLFFGSGTQLSVL.

This clonotype was counted ten times or more. This chain connects TRBV6-2 or TRBV6-3 to TRBJ2-3; 10 bases line up with TRBD1. Germline V gene lookup returns CDR1 MNHEY and CDR2 SVGEGT. V lost 8 bases to trimming and J lost 6 bases; unmatched junction nucleotides: 8. This CDR3 has 14 residues. The DNA of the CDR3 is TGTGCCAGCCTACGACAGGGGGCAATCGATACGCAGTATTTT. This encodes CASLRQGAIDTQYF.

The count of this clonotype is one. No conserved phenylalanine or tryptophan ends this CDR3, so it is likely a read error. The V gene is TRBV7-3, the J gene TRBJ2-7; D unclear. In germline, CDR1 is SGHTA, CDR2 FQGTGA. The CDR3 has 11 residues. Written as DNA, the CDR3 is TGCGCCAGCAGCCCCTCCTACGAGCAGTACTTA. Amino acids: CASSPSYEQYL.

On this clonotype itself: The CDR3 ends on some other residue instead of the conserved phenylalanine or tryptophan, so this is likely a read error. This sequence joins TRBV5-1 and TRBJ2-7; D not certain. V was trimmed by 0 bases and J by 5 bases, leaving 15 bases between them. The CDR3 covers 15 residues. Looked up from germline, CDR1 is SGHRS and CDR2 is YFSETQ. CDR3 protein: CASSLDTPGVDEQYA. DNA for the CDR3: TGCGCCAGCAGCTTGGACACCCCTGGGGTAGACGAGCAGTACGCC.

This clonotype was seen only a few times. The V call is TRBV24-1, the J call TRBJ1-5; 8 bases align to TRBD1. In germline, CDR1 is KGHDR, CDR2 SFDVKD. The CDR3 sequence is 17 residues long. Unmatched junction bases numbered 6, after V lost 3 bases and J lost 0 bases. The CDR3 sequence is CATSDPGQGNSNQPQHF. CDR3 DNA sequence: TGTGCCACCAGTGATCCCGGACAGGGAAATAGCAATCAGCCCCAGCATTTT.

The gene calls are TRBV15 and TRBJ1-2, with 8 positions matching TRBD1. In germline, CDR1 is LNHNV, CDR2 YYDKDF (reference sequence). Trimming removed 4 bases from V and 1 base from J; junction bases left unmatched: 5. This CDR3 has 15 amino acids. The CDR3 DNA reads TGTGCCACCAGCAAAGGGACAGGACTTAACTATGGCTACACCTTC. It encodes CATSKGTGLNYGYTF. The variable domain in full, completed from reference TRBV15 and TRBJ1-2, reads DAMVIQNPRYQVTQFGKPVTLSCSQTLNHNVMYWYQQKSSQAPKLLFHYYDKDFNNEADTPDNFQSRRPNTSFCFLDIRSPGLGDTAMYLCATSKGTGLNYGYTFGSGTRLTVV.

This clonotype was counted at least ten times. This chain joins TRBV6-5 and TRBJ2-3; TRBD1 or TRBD2 may be the D gene (6 bases each). CDR1 and CDR2 (germline): MNHEY, SVGAGI. The germline V and J ends were trimmed by 2 bases and 2 bases, with 14 bases remaining between them. This CDR3 has 16 residues. The CDR3 sequence is CASSYERGLNTDTQYF. The CDR3, as DNA: TGTGCCAGCAGTTACGAACGGGGGCTTAACACAGATACGCAGTATTTT.

The rearrangement uses TRBV6-1 and TRBJ2-2; D remains ambiguous. Looked up from germline, CDR1 is MNHNS and CDR2 is SASEGT. The CDR3 is 13 amino acids. V was cut by 8 bases and J by 0 bases, with 7 bases left in between. The CDR3 nucleotides read TGTGCCAGCTTTCTTACGAACACCGGGGAGCTGTTTTTT. Amino acids: CASFLTNTGELFF.

This chain joins TRBV24-1 and TRBJ1-6; the match to TRBD1 covers 7 bases. The germline V gene has CDR1 KGHDR and CDR2 SFDVKD. This CDR3 spans 20 amino acids. V dropped 0 bases and J dropped 10; count of bases not matched to a gene: 20. The CDR3 sequence is CATSDLSNEGASRVGSPLHF. In DNA form, the CDR3 reads TGTGCCACCAGTGATTTGAGTAACGAGGGGGCGTCGAGAGTGGGATCACCCCTCCACTTT.

J is TRBJ2-7 and V is TRBV20-1, with 7 bases identical to TRBD1. The germline CDR1 and CDR2 sequences are DFQATT and SNEGSKA (reference sequence). The CDR3 runs to 15 residues. V dropped 4 bases and J dropped 2; count of bases not matched to a gene: 11. Here the CDR3 reads CSAKGETGLAYEQYV. Here the CDR3 DNA reads TGCAGTGCTAAAGGAGAGACAGGGTTGGCCTACGAGCAGTACGTC.

As to this clonotype: This may arise from a read error, as a much more abundant clone is one base away. This chain connects TRBV5-6 to TRBJ1-2; 7 bases match TRBD1. Germline V CDR1 and CDR2: SGHDT, YYEEEE. There are 13 residues in the CDR3. V lost 5 bases and J lost 5; bases outside the gene matches: 6. The CDR3 region is CASRRQGSYGYTF. The CDR3 DNA reads TGTGCCAGCAGGAGACAGGGATCGTATGGCTACACCTTC.

The sample holds many counts of this clonotype. The genes are TRBV3-1 and TRBJ2-7, with TRBD2 as a possible D gene (6 bases). Trimming stripped 4 bases from V and 5 bases from J, with 15 bases between. This CDR3 comprises 14 residues. Per germline, CDR1 LGHDT and CDR2 YNNKEL (reference sequence). The CDR3 here is CASSRRGSGHEQYF. CDR3 sequence (DNA): TGTGCCAGCAGCCGCCGCGGTAGCGGCCACGAGCAGTACTTC.

The chain is built from TRBV6-6 and TRBJ1-1, with a weak D call TRBD1 (6 bases). Trimming stripped 5 bases from V and 1 base from J, with 14 bases between. This CDR3 is 15 amino acids long. The germline gives CDR1 MNHNY, CDR2 SVGAGI (reference sequence). The CDR3 nucleotides are TGTGCCAGCAGTATCCAGACAGGCCAGAACACTGAAGCTTTCTTT. Its protein product is CASSIQTGQNTEAFF.